The 14 T cell receptor beta chains listed next were all sequenced from one sample in a study of T cells in Graves' hyperthyroidism and ophthalmopathy. Researchers amplified the TCR beta CDR3 regions from RNA transcripts. A set of HTBI primers served as the primers for a first-round RT-PCR of the TCR CDR3. Each CDR3 protein is one row after TCRdb ran MiXCR on the multiplex PCR reads. The table includes roughly 61,000 distinct CDR3 sequences, approximately 53% detected once. The sequenced sample consisted of blood. Receptors originate from a woman between 55 and 75 years old with Graves' ophthalmopathy.

CDR3 region: CASSSSGTGVPYEQYF. For the CDR3, the DNA is TGTGCCAGCAGCTCATCCGGGACAGGGGTTCCCTACGAGCAGTACTTC. This chain joins TRBV7-9 and TRBJ2-7; 10 nucleotides match TRBD1. The CDR3 is 16 amino acids. Germline V gene lookup returns CDR1 SEHNR and CDR2 FQNEAQ (reference sequence). The trim removed 4 bases at V and 2 bases at J, leaving 8 bases unmatched.

The chain uses TRBV10-3 and TRBJ2-7; 11 nucleotides match TRBD1. From germline, CDR1 is ENHRY and CDR2 SYGVKD. V was clipped by 10 bases and J by 3 bases; unmatched bases: 8. This CDR3 region has 14 residues. CDR3 region: CATNPGTGGYEQYF. The CDR3, as DNA: TGTGCCACCAACCCCGGGACAGGGGGCTACGAGCAGTACTTC.

The chain is built from TRBV4-2 and TRBJ2-1; perhaps TRBD2 as D (5 bases). This CDR3 region has 15 residues. V shed 4 bases and J shed 5 bases, with 15 bases lying between them. Germline CDR1 and CDR2: LGHNA and YNFKEQ. The CDR3 protein is CASSLRGGWNNEQFF. The CDR3 DNA is TGTGCCAGCAGCCTAAGAGGCGGGTGGAACAATGAGCAGTTCTTC.

This clonotype was detected ten times or more. The chain joins TRBV20-1 to TRBJ1-3; D is perhaps TRBD1 (5 bases). This CDR3 comprises 15 residues. Trimming left V 0 bases short and J 0 bases short, with 9 bases between. The germline V gene encodes CDR1 DFQATT and CDR2 SNEGSKA (reference sequence). CDR3 DNA: TGCAGTGCTAGAGATCAAACAGGCTCTGGAAACACCATATATTTT. Amino acid sequence: CSARDQTGSGNTIYF.

On this clonotype: Compared with germline, one end of the junction differs, possibly owing to a read error. V and J are TRBV6-1 and TRBJ1-4; D call uncertain. This CDR3 region has 13 residues. CDR1 is MNHNS, CDR2 SASEGT, per germline. The CDR3 region is CASSKAVDGKLFF. In DNA, the CDR3 is TGTGCCAGCAGTAAAGCCGTTGATGGGAAACTGTTTTTT.

Concerning this clonotype: A read error may be the cause here, since a much bigger clone is one base away. This rearrangement joins TRBV19 to TRBJ2-2; D is perhaps TRBD1 (6 bases). This CDR3 has 13 residues. From germline, CDR1 is LNHDA and CDR2 SQIVND (reference sequence). The CDR3 spells CASSIGDTEELFF. DNA for the CDR3: TGTGCCAGTAGTATAGGGGACACCGAGGAGCTGTTTTTT. The whole variable domain, remainder taken from reference TRBV19 and TRBJ2-2, is DGGITQSPKYLFRKEGQNVTLSCEQNLNHDAMYWYRQDPGQGLRLIYYSQIVNDFQKGDIAEGYSVSREKKESFPLTVTSAQKNPTAFYLCASSIGDTEELFFGEGSRLTVL.

This clonotype was recorded many times. CDR3 nucleotide sequence: TGTGCCAGCAGAGCCGGGACAGCTTCCTACGAGCAGTACTTC. It specifies CASRAGTASYEQYF. The chain joins TRBV6-1 to TRBJ2-7; 7 bases align to TRBD1. This CDR3 spans 14 amino acids. V trimming: 6 bases; J trimming: 1 base; junction bases outside the gene matches: 6. The germline V gene has CDR1 MNHNS and CDR2 SASEGT.

The genes are TRBV20-1 and TRBJ2-7, with 10 bases fitting TRBD2. This CDR3 has 14 amino acids. Per the germline V gene, CDR1 is DFQATT and CDR2 is SNEGSKA (reference sequence). J gave up 5 bases and V 3 bases, and 7 bases lay outside the gene matches. CDR3 protein: CSASPSGRADEQYF. In nucleotides, the CDR3 is TGCAGTGCTAGCCCCAGCGGGAGGGCCGACGAGCAGTACTTC.

The rearrangement uses TRBV10-3 and TRBJ2-2; D is undetermined. The CDR3 has 12 amino acids. V lost 6 bases to trimming and J lost 4 bases, with 6 bases between them. Germline V gene lookup returns CDR1 ENHRY and CDR2 SYGVKD. The CDR3 is CAISDTTGELFF. For the CDR3, the DNA is TGTGCCATCAGCGACACCACCGGGGAGCTGTTTTTT.

This clonotype was seen at least ten times. The chain uses TRBV2 and TRBJ1-1; a weak D match, TRBD1 (6 bases). This CDR3 is built from 15 residues. V was pared by 0 bases and J by 5 bases, with 13 bases between. In germline, CDR1 is SNHLY, CDR2 FYNNEI. CDR3 residues: CASSEAGGAITEAFF. DNA of the CDR3: TGTGCCAGCAGTGAAGCAGGGGGGGCGATAACTGAAGCTTTCTTT.

This sequence joins TRBV12-3 or TRBV12-4 and TRBJ1-2, with unresolved D. The CDR3 is made up of 12 amino acids. Between the trimmed V and J ends, which lost 5 bases and 8 bases, there was a span of 12 bases. CDR3 protein: CASSPGPSGYTF. DNA for the CDR3: TGTGCCAGCAGTCCAGGCCCGAGCGGCTACACCTTC.

This clonotype appeared many times. This chain's CDR3 is CASSLGDTSNQPQHF. The CDR3 DNA is TGTGCCAGCAGCTTGGGGGACACCAGCAATCAGCCCCAGCATTTT. The rearrangement uses TRBV5-8 and TRBJ1-5; D is perhaps TRBD1 (6 bases). CDR3 length: 15 residues. With 0 bases removed from V and 1 base from J, the gap between germline ends came to 8 bases. Germline values: CDR1 SGHTS, CDR2 YDEGEE. Full variable domain (remainder filled in from reference TRBV5-8 and TRBJ1-5): EAGVTQSPTHLIKTRGQQATLRCSPISGHTSVYWYQQALGLGLQFLLWYDEGEERNRGNFPPRFSGRQFPNYSSELNVNALELEDSALYLCASSLGDTSNQPQHFGDGTRLSIL.

The chain is built from TRBV7-3 and TRBJ1-2; D possibly corresponds to TRBD1 (6 bases). Germline CDR1 reads SGHTA; CDR2 reads FQGTGA. The CDR3 runs 13 residues. V was cut by 5 bases and J by 6 bases, with 13 bases left in between. This CDR3 is CASSPGQSDGYTF. CDR3 nucleotides: TGTGCCAGCAGCCCCGGACAGTCCGATGGCTACACCTTC.

This clonotype is labeled medium-sized (0.01 to 0.1%). V usage is TRBV20-1 and J usage is TRBJ2-1, with 10 bases aligning to TRBD2. V lost 6 bases to trimming and J lost 8 bases; unmatched junction nucleotides: 1. The CDR3 is 11 amino acids. Germline V gives CDR1 DFQATT, CDR2 SNEGSKA (reference sequence). Written as DNA, the CDR3 is TGCAGTGCAGGACTAGCGGATGAGCAGTTCTTC. It translates to CSAGLADEQFF.